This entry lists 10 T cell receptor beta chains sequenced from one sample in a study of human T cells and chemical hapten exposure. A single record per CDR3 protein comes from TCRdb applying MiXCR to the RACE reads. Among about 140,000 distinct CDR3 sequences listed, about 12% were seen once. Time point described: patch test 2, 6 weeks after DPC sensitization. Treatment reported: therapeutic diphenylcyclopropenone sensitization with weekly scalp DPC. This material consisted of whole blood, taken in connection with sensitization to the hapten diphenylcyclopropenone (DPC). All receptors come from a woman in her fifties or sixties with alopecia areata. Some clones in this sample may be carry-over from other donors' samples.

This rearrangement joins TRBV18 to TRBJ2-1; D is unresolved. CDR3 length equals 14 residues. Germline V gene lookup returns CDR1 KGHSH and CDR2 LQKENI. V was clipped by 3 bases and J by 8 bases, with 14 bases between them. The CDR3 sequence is CASSPIGALDEQFF. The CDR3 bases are TGTGCCAGCTCACCCATTGGAGCTCTGGATGAGCAGTTCTTC.

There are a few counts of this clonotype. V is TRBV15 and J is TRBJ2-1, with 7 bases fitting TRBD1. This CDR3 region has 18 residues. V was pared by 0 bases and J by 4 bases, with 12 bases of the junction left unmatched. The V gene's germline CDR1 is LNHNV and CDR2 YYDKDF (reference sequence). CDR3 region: CATSRDRRQGTLYNEQFF. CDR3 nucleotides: TGTGCCACCAGCAGAGACCGCAGACAGGGCACGCTATACAATGAGCAGTTCTTC.

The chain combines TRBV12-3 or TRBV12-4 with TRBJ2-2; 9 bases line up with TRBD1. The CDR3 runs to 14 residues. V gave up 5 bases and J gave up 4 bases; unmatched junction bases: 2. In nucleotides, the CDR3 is TGTGCCAGCAGTCCGGGACAGGGCACCGGGGAGCTGTTTTTT. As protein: CASSPGQGTGELFF.

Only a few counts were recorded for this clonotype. CDR3 sequence: CASSPGTGRGDTQYF. DNA of the CDR3: TGTGCCAGCAGTCCCGGGACAGGGAGGGGAGATACGCAGTATTTT. The chain combines TRBV6-2 or TRBV6-3 with TRBJ2-3, with 9 bases that match TRBD1. The germline V gene has CDR1 MNHEY and CDR2 SVGEGT. Trimming took 5 bases from V and 5 from J; bases not matched to a gene: 8. This CDR3 spans 15 amino acids.

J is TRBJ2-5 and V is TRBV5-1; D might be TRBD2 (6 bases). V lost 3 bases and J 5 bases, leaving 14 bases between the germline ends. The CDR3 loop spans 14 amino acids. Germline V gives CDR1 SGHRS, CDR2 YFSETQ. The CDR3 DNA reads TGCGCCAGCAGCTCGGAGGGAGGAGCGGAGACCCAGTACTTC. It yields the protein CASSSEGGAETQYF.

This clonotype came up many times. This chain's CDR3 is CASSFQSNTEAFF. The CDR3 DNA reads TGCGCCAGCAGCTTTCAGTCGAACACTGAAGCTTTCTTT. This chain links TRBV5-1 with TRBJ1-1; the D is unclear. The CDR3 spans 13 residues. V was clipped by 2 bases and J by 1 base, with 6 bases between them. Germline V lookup: CDR1 SGHRS, CDR2 YFSETQ.

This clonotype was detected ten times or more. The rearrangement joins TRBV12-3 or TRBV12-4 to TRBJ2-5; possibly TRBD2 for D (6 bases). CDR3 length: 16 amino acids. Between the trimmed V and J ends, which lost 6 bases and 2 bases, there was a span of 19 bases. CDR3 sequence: CASRAGSGRRQETQYF. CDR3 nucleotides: TGTGCCAGCAGGGCGGGGTCGGGCCGCAGACAAGAGACCCAGTACTTC.

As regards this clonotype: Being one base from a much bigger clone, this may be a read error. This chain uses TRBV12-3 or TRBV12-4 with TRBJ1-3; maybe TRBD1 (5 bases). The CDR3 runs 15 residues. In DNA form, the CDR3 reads TGTGCCAGCAGTTTCTGGCAGGGCTATGGAACCACCATATATTTT. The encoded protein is CASSFWQGYGTTIYF.

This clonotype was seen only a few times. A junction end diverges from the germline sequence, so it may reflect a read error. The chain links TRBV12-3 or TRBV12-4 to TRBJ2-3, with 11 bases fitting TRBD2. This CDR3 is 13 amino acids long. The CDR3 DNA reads TGTGCCAGCAGTTCCTCCCGGGTAGCGGGAGGGCTGTTT. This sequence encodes CASSSSRVAGGLF.

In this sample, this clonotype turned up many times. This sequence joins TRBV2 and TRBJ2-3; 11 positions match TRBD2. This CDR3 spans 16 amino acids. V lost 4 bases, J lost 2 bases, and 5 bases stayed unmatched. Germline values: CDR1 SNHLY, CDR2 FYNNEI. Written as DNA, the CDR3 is TGTGCCAGCAGTGGGGCTAGCGGGAGGCCCACAGATACGCAGTATTTT. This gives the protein CASSGASGRPTDTQYF. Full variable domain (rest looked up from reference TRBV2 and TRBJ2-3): EPEVTQTPSHQVTQMGQEVILRCVPISNHLYFYWYRQILGQKVEFLVSFYNNEISEKSEIFDDQFSVERPDGSNFTLKIRSTKLEDSAMYFCASSGASGRPTDTQYFGPGTRLTVL.